The following is a T cell receptor (beta chain) sequence with its context. Participant-given clinical history determined each cohort assignment. Trimming removed 4 bases from V and 5 bases from J; junction bases left unmatched: 7. CDR3 length: 14 residues. CDR1 and CDR2 (germline): WSHSY, SAAADI. The data were obtained in a study of blood T cell repertoires in COVID-19. Study processing details: By means of reference gene primer amplification, nucleated cell counts were estimated. Only in-frame clones appear in the TCRdb table, and some are missing; sequencing was by immunoSEQ multiplex PCR. V, J and clone size were drawn from that table, and D and trimming were deduced from the DNA. In the table there are some 64,000 clones, approximately 70% of which are singletons.

The specimen was PBMCs or T cells enriched from blood (not recorded which). V gene TRBV10-2 combines with J gene TRBJ1-1; 7 bases are shared with TRBD1. The TCR was taken from a woman in her sixties who had been exposed to COVID-19. The CDR3 DNA reads as TGCGCCAGCAGTGGGCAGGGGGGTCGTACTGAAGCTTTCTTT. Protein: CASSGQGGRTEAFF.